These 2 T cell receptor beta chains were all obtained from the same sample, sequenced in a study of PD-1 blockade in classical Hodgkin lymphoma. The data were produced by immunoSEQ multiplex PCR, yet TCRdb's version contains in-frame clones alone and is incomplete. The sample consists of around 21,000 clones, over 70% of them appearing once. Every patient experienced relapse after autologous stem cell transplantation, and brentuximab vedotin exposure varied. This specimen consisted of peripheral blood mononuclear cells (PBMCs), obtained at baseline. These receptor sequences come from a human donor with classical Hodgkin lymphoma.

The chain has TRBV7-2 and TRBJ1-5; 9 bases are a match to TRBD1. The CDR3 spans 18 residues. V shed 5 bases, J shed 0 bases, and the junction held 11 bases outside the gene matches. Germline assignment: CDR1 SGHTA and CDR2 FQGNSA. As DNA, the CDR3 is TGTGCCAGCAGCCCAGCCGGGACAGGGATCTATAGCAATCAGCCCCAGCATTTT. Its protein product is CASSPAGTGIYSNQPQHF.

This rearrangement joins TRBV5-1 to TRBJ2-3; 8 nucleotides match TRBD2. CDR3 length: 15 amino acids. Germline lookup yields CDR1 SGHRS and CDR2 YFSETQ. V was pared by 1 base and J by 2 bases, with 3 bases of the junction left unmatched. In DNA form, the CDR3 reads TGCGCCAGCAGCTTGAATAGCGGGATCACAGATACGCAGTATTTT. Translation gives CASSLNSGITDTQYF.